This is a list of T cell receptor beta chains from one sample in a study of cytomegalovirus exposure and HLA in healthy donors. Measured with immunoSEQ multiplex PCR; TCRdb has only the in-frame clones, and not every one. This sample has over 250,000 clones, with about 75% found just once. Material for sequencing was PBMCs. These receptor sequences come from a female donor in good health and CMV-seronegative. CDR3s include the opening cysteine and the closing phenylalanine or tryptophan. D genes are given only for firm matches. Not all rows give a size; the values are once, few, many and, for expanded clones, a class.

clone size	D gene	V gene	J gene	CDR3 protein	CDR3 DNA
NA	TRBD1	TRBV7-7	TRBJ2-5	CASSFGNRGLLQETQYF	TGTGCTAGCAGCTTTGGGAACAGGGGCCTCCTTCAAGAGACCCAGTACTTC
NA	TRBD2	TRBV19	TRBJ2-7	CASSIVAGGAYEQYF	TGTGCCAGTAGTATAGTAGCGGGAGGGGCCTACGAGCAGTACTTC
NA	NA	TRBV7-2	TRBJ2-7	CASSLAARNYEQYF	TGTGCCAGCAGCTTAGCGGCACGAAACTACGAGCAGTACTTC
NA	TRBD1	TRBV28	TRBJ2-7	CASSSATYRGLEQYF	TGTGCCAGCAGTTCAGCCACCTACAGGGGCCTGGAGCAGTACTTC
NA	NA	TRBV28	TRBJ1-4	CASSLPGTNEKLFF	TGTGCCAGCAGCCTCCCAGGTACTAATGAAAAACTGTTTTTT
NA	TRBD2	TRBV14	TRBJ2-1	CASSQNKIAGVRYNEQFF	TGTGCCAGCAGCCAAAATAAGATAGCGGGAGTCCGCTACAATGAGCAGTTCTTC
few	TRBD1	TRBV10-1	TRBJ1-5	CASSETGDQPQHF	TGCGCCAGCAGTGAGACAGGGGATCAGCCCCAGCATTTT
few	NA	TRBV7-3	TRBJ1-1	CASSASVMNTEAFF	TGTGCCAGCAGCGCGTCGGTGATGAACACTGAAGCTTTCTTT
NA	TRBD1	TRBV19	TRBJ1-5	CASSIDGTVYQPQHF	TGTGCCAGTAGTATAGATGGGACAGTTTATCAGCCCCAGCATTTT
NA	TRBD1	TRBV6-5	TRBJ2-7	CASGLGQRYEQYF	TGTGCCAGCGGGCTGGGACAGAGGTACGAGCAGTACTTC